This T cell receptor beta chain emerged from a study of T cell responses to AZD1222 COVID-19 vaccine. Study results and caveats: Distributed over spike, vaccine-associated CD4 TCRs predominated at 160-218 and 743-854. Receipt of two AZD1222 doses was followed by a rise in Spike-specific TCR breadth and depth. Repertoires were sampled only after the peak T cell response.

From germline, CDR1 is SGDLS and CDR2 YYNGEE. The V gene end was trimmed by 0 bases and the J gene end by 5 bases; junction bases not matched to a gene: 12. The CDR3 runs to 17 residues. Concerning this clone itself: The target antigen is unknown.

The data were produced by immunoSEQ multiplex PCR, yet TCRdb's version contains in-frame clones alone and is incomplete. The repertoire holds around 200,000 clones, with around 90% as singletons. This receptor was obtained from an adult in good health. Sequenced material: peripheral blood, taken on day 0 of AZD1222 vaccination. This sequence joins TRBV9 and TRBJ2-7; 9 bases align to TRBD1. The CDR3 is CASSVAARRDRVHEQYF. The CDR3, as DNA: TGTGCCAGCAGCGTAGCCGCACGCCGGGACAGGGTCCACGAGCAGTACTTC. The entire variable domain, with the rest obtained from reference TRBV9 and TRBJ2-7, is as follows: DSGVTQTPKHLITATGQRVTLRCSPRSGDLSVYWYQQSLDQGLQFLIQYYNGEERAKGNILERFSAQQFPDLHSELNLSSLELGDSALYFCASSVAARRDRVHEQYFGPGTRLTVT.